These T cell receptor beta chains were read from a single sample in a study of T-cell reconstitution after alpha-beta-depleted transplantation in children. Via MiXCR, TCRdb re-called the PCR reads, giving one row per CDR3 protein. The repertoire holds about a million distinct CDR3 sequences, with about 30% as singletons. The material was PBMCs, mostly from graft donor cells, obtained 360 days after TCRalphabeta/CD19-depleted stem cell transplant. The receptors stem from a boy under three years old who had a stem cell transplant for SCID, so the T cells may come from the graft donor. Each CDR3 is given with its conserved first and last residue. The order of the fields is CDR3 length, D gene, clone size, J gene, V gene, CDR3 DNA, CDR3 protein. A D gene is named only where the DNA matches it firmly. Rows may omit the clone size; those that give it use once, few, many or a size class.

14,NA,few,TRBJ2-5,TRBV9,TGTGCCAGCAGCGCGGGCGCCGTCCAAGAGACCCAGTACTTC,CASSAGAVQETQYF
14,NA,few,TRBJ1-1,TRBV5-1,TGCGCCAGCAGCTGGGAGAGGGCAAACACTGAAGCTTTCTTT,CASSWERANTEAFF
13,TRBD1,many,TRBJ2-7,TRBV29-1,TGCAGCGTTGAAGGACAGGGGCGCTACGAGCAGTACTTC,CSVEGQGRYEQYF
17,TRBD1,many,TRBJ2-1,TRBV7-8,TGTGCCAGCAGCTTGGGAACGGGACAGGGGGAAAACAATGAGCAGTTCTTC,CASSLGTGQGENNEQFF
14,NA,NA,TRBJ2-1,TRBV6-2/TRBV6-3,TGTGCCAGCAGCATATGGTGGGCCGGGGATGAGCAGTTCTTC,CASSIWWAGDEQFF
15,NA,NA,TRBJ1-3,TRBV7-9,TGTGCCAGCAGCTTAGGGCTGGCGGATGGAAACACCATATATTTT,CASSLGLADGNTIYF
14,NA,NA,TRBJ2-5,TRBV24-1,TGTGCCACCAGTGACCCTCACAGGGAAGAGACCCAGTACTTC,CATSDPHREETQYF
15,TRBD2,NA,TRBJ2-3,TRBV7-9,TGTGCCAGCAGCCAGCGGCGGGGGGTAATAGATACGCAGTATTTT,CASSQRRGVIDTQYF
15,TRBD1,NA,TRBJ2-7,TRBV7-9,TGTGCCAGCAGCTTAGCGGTCGGGACAGGGGTCGAGCAGTACTTC,CASSLAVGTGVEQYF
15,NA,NA,TRBJ2-1,TRBV5-1,TGCGCCAGCAGCCCTTGGGCGGGGGCGTCCAATGAGCAGTTCTTC,CASSPWAGASNEQFF
16,NA,few,TRBJ2-2,TRBV15,TGTGCCACCAGCAGAGATCGCGCAGGGCTCACCGGGGAGCTGTTTTTT,CATSRDRAGLTGELFF
15,NA,few,TRBJ1-5,TRBV28,TGTGCCAGCAGTTTTACCCGGGGTGGGAATCAGCCCCAGCATTTT,CASSFTRGGNQPQHF
16,NA,NA,TRBJ1-3,TRBV11-2,TGTGCCAGCAGCTTTGAGACGGTGGTCTCTGGAAACACCATATATTTT,CASSFETVVSGNTIYF
12,NA,NA,TRBJ2-5,TRBV28,TGTGCCAGCGCTCGGGGGGCCGAGACCCAGTACTTC,CASARGAETQYF
14,NA,NA,TRBJ1-2,TRBV5-1,TGCGCCAGCAGCTTGGATACCCCGGTCTGTGGCTACACCTTC,CASSLDTPVCGYTF
15,NA,NA,TRBJ1-3,TRBV7-2,TGTGCCAGCAGCTCTAACAGGGAGGCTGGAAACACCATATATTTT,CASSSNREAGNTIYF
16,NA,NA,TRBJ2-3,TRBV10-3,TGTGCCATCAGTGAGTCGAAGGGGGGGCCCGCAGATACGCAGTATTTT,CAISESKGGPADTQYF
15,NA,NA,TRBJ2-2,TRBV5-1,TGCGCCAGCAGCCCCGGGGACTTCGACACCGGGGAGCTGTTTTTT,CASSPGDFDTGELFF
14,NA,NA,TRBJ1-2,TRBV7-9,TGTGCCAGCAGGGCAGGGGAAGTTGTCAATGGCTACACCTTC,CASRAGEVVNGYTF
13,NA,NA,TRBJ2-7,TRBV5-1,TGCGCCAGCAGCCCGGAACCGGGCTACGAGCAGTACTTC,CASSPEPGYEQYF
17,NA,NA,TRBJ2-5,TRBV5-1,TGCGCCAGCAGCTTGGGAACGAAGAAGAGCCACCAAGAGACCCAGTACTTC,CASSLGTKKSHQETQYF
15,NA,NA,TRBJ2-3,TRBV28,TGTGCCAGCAGTAAGGGGGACCCCGGCACAGATACGCAGTATTTT,CASSKGDPGTDTQYF
15,NA,NA,TRBJ1-1,TRBV27,TGTGCCAGCAGTGGACGGTTCCAGTCGAACACTGAAGCTTTCTTT,CASSGRFQSNTEAFF
14,NA,many,TRBJ2-3,TRBV20-1,TGCAGTGCTAGGTCACGATATTACACAGATACGCAGTATTTT,CSARSRYYTDTQYF
13,NA,NA,TRBJ1-1,TRBV12-3/TRBV12-4,TGTGCCAGCAGTTTAGCTAGGGAAAGTGAAGCTTTCTTT,CASSLARESEAFF
15,NA,many,TRBJ2-6,TRBV5-1,TGCGCCAGCAGCTTGGGGGTCTCTGGGGCCAACGTCCTGACTTTC,CASSLGVSGANVLTF
13,NA,NA,TRBJ2-5,TRBV10-3,TGTGCCATCAGTGATATTCTACAAGAGACCCAGTACTTC,CAISDILQETQYF
15,TRBD2,NA,TRBJ2-1,TRBV20-1,TGCAGTGCTAGTCTAGGACTAGTGTCCTACAATGAGCAGTTCTTC,CSASLGLVSYNEQFF
15,TRBD2,NA,TRBJ2-1,TRBV12-3/TRBV12-4,TGTGCCAGCAGTGGGAGACTAGCGGGAGCCAATGAGCAGTTCTTC,CASSGRLAGANEQFF
16,NA,few,TRBJ1-3,TRBV7-6,TGTGCCAGCAGCTCCAGGGGACGAGGCTCTGGAAACACCATATATTTT,CASSSRGRGSGNTIYF
18,NA,once,TRBJ2-3,TRBV7-6,TGTGCCAGCAGCTTATTAGGGGTCGAGACTACTAGCACAGATACGCAGTATTTT,CASSLLGVETTSTDTQYF
13,NA,many,TRBJ2-3,TRBV27,TGTGCCAGCATCCCAGGGAACGCAGATACGCAGTATTTT,CASIPGNADTQYF
13,NA,many,TRBJ1-4,TRBV5-1,TGCGCCAGCACCGGCTCAGCAGGAGAAAAACTGTTTTTT,CASTGSAGEKLFF
14,NA,NA,TRBJ1-4,TRBV12-5,TGTGCTAGTGGTTTGAGGCAGGGTTGGGAAAAACTGTTTTTT,CASGLRQGWEKLFF
14,NA,NA,TRBJ2-1,TRBV5-5,TGTGCCAGCAGCTTTCTACCCTGGGGAAATGAGCAGTTCTTC,CASSFLPWGNEQFF
15,NA,few,TRBJ1-4,TRBV12-3/TRBV12-4,TGTGCCAGCAGTATTGGAGGGGTGACTAATGAAAAACTGTTTTTT,CASSIGGVTNEKLFF
13,NA,many,TRBJ1-2,TRBV5-1,TGCGCCAGCAGCGGGGACGGGAACTATGGCTACACCTTC,CASSGDGNYGYTF
19,TRBD1,NA,TRBJ1-2,TRBV4-1,TGCGCCAGCAGTCCCGATAGTCCCGGGACAGGGATAGGTAAAAATGGCTACACCTTC,CASSPDSPGTGIGKNGYTF
14,TRBD1,many,TRBJ2-2,TRBV7-9,TGTGCCAGCAGTTTACAGGGGGCTACCGGGGAGCTGTTTTTT,CASSLQGATGELFF